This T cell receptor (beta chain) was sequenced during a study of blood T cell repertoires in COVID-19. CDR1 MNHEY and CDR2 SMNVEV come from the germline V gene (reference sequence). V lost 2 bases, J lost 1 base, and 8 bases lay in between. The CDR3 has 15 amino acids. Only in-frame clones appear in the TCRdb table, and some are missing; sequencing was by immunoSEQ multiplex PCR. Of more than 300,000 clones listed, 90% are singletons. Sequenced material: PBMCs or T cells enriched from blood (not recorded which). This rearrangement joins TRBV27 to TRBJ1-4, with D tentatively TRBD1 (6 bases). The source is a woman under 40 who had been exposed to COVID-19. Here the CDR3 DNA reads TGTGCCAGCAGTTTACTACAGGGAACTAATGAAAAACTGTTTTTT. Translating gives CASSLLQGTNEKLFF.